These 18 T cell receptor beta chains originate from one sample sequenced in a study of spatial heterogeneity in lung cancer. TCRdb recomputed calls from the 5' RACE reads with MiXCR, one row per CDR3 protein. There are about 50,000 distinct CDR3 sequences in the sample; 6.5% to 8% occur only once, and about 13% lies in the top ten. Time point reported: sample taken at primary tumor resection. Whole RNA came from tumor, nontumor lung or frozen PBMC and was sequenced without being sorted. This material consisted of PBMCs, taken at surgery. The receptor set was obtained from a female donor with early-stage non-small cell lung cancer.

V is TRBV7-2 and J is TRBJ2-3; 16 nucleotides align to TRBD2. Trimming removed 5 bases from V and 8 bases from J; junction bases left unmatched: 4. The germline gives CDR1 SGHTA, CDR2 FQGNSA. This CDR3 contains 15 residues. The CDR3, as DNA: TGTGCCAGCAGCCCGGGACTAGCGGGGGGGCTTACGCAGTATTTT. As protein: CASSPGLAGGLTQYF.

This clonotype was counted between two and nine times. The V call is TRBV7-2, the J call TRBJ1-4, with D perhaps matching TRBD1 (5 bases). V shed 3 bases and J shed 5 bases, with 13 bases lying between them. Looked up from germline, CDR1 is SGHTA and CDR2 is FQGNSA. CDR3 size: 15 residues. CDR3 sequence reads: CASSLIRAVNEKLFF. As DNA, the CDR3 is TGTGCCAGCAGCTTGATCAGGGCCGTGAATGAAAAACTGTTTTTT. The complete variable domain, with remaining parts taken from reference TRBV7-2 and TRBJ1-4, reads GAGVSQSPSNKVTEKGKDVELRCDPISGHTALYWYRQSLGQGLEFLIYFQGNSAPDKSGLPSDRFSAERTGGSVSTLTIQRTQQEDSAVYLCASSLIRAVNEKLFFGSGTQLSVL.

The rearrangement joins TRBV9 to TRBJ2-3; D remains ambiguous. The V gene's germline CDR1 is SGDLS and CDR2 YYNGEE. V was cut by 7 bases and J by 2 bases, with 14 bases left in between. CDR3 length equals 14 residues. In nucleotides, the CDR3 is TGTGCCAGCGGTCCCTTTGGAAACACAGATACGCAGTATTTT. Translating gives CASGPFGNTDTQYF.

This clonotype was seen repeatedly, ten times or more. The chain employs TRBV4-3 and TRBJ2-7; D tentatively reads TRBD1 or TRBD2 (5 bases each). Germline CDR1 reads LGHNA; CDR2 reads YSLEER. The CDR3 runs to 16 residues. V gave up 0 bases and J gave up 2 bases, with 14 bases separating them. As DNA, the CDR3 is TGCGCCAGCAGCCAAGATATTGGGACGGTAACCTACGAGCAGTACTTC. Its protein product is CASSQDIGTVTYEQYF.

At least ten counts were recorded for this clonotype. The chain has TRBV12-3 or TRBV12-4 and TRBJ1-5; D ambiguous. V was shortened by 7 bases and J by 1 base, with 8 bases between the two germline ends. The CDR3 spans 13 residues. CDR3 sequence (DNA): TGTGCCAGCACCCCCGGGAGCAATCAGCCCCAGCATTTT. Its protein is CASTPGSNQPQHF.

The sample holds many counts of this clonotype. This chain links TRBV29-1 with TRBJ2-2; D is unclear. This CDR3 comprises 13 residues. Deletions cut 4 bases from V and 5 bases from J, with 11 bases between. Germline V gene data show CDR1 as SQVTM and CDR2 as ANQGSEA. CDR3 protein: CSVAEVTTGELFF. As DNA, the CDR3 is TGCAGCGTTGCGGAAGTTACAACCGGGGAGCTGTTTTTT.

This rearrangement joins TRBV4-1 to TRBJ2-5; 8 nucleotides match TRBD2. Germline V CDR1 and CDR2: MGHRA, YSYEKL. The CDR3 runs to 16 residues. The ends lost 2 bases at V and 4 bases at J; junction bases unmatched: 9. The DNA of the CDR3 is TGCGCCAGCAGCCAACTTGGACTAGCTGGAATAGAGACCCAGTACTTC. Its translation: CASSQLGLAGIETQYF.

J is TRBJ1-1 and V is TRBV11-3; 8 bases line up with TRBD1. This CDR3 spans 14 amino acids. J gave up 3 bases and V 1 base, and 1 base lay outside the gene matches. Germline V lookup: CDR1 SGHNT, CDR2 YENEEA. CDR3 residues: CASSLGGQDTEAFF. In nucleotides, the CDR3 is TGTGCCAGCAGCTTAGGGGGACAGGACACTGAAGCTTTCTTT.

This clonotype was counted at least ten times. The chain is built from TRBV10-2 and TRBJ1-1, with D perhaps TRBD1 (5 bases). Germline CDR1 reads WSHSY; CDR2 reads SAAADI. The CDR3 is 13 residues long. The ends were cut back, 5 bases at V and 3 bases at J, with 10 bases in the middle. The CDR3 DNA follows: TGCGCCAGCAGTACGGACAAATACACTGAAGCTTTCTTT. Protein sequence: CASSTDKYTEAFF.

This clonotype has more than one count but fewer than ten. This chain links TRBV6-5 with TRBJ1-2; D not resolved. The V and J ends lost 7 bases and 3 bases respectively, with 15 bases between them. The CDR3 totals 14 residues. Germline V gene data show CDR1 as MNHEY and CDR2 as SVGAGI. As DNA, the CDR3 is TGTGCCAGCAACCCCGGCGGGCAGGACTATGGCTACACCTTC. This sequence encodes CASNPGGQDYGYTF.

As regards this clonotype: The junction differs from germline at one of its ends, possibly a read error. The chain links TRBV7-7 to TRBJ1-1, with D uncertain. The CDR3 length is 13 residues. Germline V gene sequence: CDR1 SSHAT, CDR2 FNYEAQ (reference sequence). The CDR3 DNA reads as TGTGCTAGCAGCTTCGACACGAACACTGAAGCTTTCTTT. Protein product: CASSFDTNTEAFF.

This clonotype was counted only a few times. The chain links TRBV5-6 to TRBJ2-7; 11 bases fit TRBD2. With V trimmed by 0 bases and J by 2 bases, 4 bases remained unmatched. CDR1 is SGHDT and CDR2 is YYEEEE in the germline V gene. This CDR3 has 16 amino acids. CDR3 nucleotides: TGTGCCAGCAGCTTGGCCTCACTAGCGGGGGCCTACGAGCAGTACTTC. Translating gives CASSLASLAGAYEQYF.

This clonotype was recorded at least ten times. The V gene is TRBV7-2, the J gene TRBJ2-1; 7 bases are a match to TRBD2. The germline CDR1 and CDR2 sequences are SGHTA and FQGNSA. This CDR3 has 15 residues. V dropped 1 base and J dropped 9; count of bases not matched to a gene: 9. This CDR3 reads CASSLVVTSLGEQFF. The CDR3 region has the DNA TGTGCCAGCAGCTTAGTTGTGACTAGCTTAGGTGAGCAGTTCTTC. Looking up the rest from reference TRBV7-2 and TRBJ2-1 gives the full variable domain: GAGVSQSPSNKVTEKGKDVELRCDPISGHTALYWYRQSLGQGLEFLIYFQGNSAPDKSGLPSDRFSAERTGGSVSTLTIQRTQQEDSAVYLCASSLVVTSLGEQFFGPGTRLTVL.

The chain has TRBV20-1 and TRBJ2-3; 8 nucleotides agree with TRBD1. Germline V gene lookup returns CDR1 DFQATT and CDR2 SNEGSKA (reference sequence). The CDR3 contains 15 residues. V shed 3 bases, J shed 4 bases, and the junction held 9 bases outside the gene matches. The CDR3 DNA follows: TGCAGTGCTAGGGCGCTTCCACAGGGGGCAGATACGCAGTATTTT. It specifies CSARALPQGADTQYF.

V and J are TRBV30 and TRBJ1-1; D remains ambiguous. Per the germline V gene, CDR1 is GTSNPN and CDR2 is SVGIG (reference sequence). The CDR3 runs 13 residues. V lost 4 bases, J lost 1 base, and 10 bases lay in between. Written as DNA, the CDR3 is TGTGCCTGGAATGTGAGGGCGAACACTGAAGCTTTCTTT. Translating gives CAWNVRANTEAFF.

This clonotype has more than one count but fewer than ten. CDR3 nucleotide sequence: TGTGCCAGCAGCCCGGGACAGGGGGCGTTCGATGAGCAGTTCTTC. Amino acid sequence: CASSPGQGAFDEQFF. The V call is TRBV12-3 or TRBV12-4, the J call TRBJ2-1; TRBD1 matches at 12 bases. This CDR3 is built from 15 residues. V shed 6 bases, J shed 8 bases, and the junction held 8 bases outside the gene matches.

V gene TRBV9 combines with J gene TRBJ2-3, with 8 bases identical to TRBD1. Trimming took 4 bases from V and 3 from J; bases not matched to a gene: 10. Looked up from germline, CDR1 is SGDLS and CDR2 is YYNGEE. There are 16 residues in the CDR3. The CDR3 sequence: CASSITGQGRTDTQYF. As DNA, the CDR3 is TGTGCCAGCAGCATTACCGGACAGGGAAGGACAGATACGCAGTATTTT.

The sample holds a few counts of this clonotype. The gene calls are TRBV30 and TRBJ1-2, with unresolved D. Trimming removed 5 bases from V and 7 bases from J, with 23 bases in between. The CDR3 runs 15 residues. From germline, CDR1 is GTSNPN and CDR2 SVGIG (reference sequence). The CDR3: CAWVQRSSDLRGYTF. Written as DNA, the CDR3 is TGTGCCTGGGTACAACGGAGCTCCGACTTGCGTGGCTACACCTTC.